The next 11 T cell receptor beta chains were all read from a single sample in a study of T cell responses to AZD1222 COVID-19 vaccine. The assay was immunoSEQ multiplex PCR, and TCRdb's table has in-frame clones only and misses some. The table includes about 140,000 clones, 80% to 95% detected once. The material was peripheral blood, obtained 28 days after the second AZD1222 dose. The receptors were gathered from an adult who received the AZD1222 COVID-19 vaccine.

The CDR3 reads CAISDGLGGYGYTF. The CDR3 nucleotides are TGTGCCATCAGTGACGGACTAGGAGGCTATGGCTACACCTTC. The chain uses TRBV10-3 and TRBJ1-2; D gene uncertain. Per the germline V gene, CDR1 is ENHRY and CDR2 is SYGVKD. This CDR3 comprises 14 residues. The V end was cut by 3 bases, the J end by 4 bases, with 12 bases between.

A single count supports this clone. The chain combines TRBV5-1 with TRBJ2-7; D is ambiguous. Germline V lookup: CDR1 SGHRS, CDR2 YFSETQ. This CDR3 has 14 amino acids. V was cut by 1 base and J by 2 bases, with 10 bases left in between. CDR3 coding DNA: TGCGCCAGCAGCTTGCCCGGGTCTACCTACGAGCAGTACTTC. Its protein product is CASSLPGSTYEQYF.

The rearrangement joins TRBV20-1 to TRBJ2-7, with TRBD2 matching over 13 bases. Germline loops: CDR1 DFQATT, CDR2 SNEGSKA (reference sequence). V was clipped by 3 bases and J by 2 bases; unmatched bases: 7. The length of the CDR3 is 16 residues. CDR3 bases: TGCAGTGCTAGTACCCTACTAGCGGGAGGGACCTACGAGCAGTACTTC. Its translation is CSASTLLAGGTYEQYF.

The genes are TRBV2 and TRBJ1-1; a weak D match, TRBD1 (6 bases). Germline CDR1 reads SNHLY; CDR2 reads FYNNEI. V shed 4 bases and J shed 2 bases, with 8 bases lying between them. This CDR3 is built from 13 residues. DNA for the CDR3: TGTGCCAGCAGTGGACAGGCCAACACTGAAGCTTTCTTT. It specifies CASSGQANTEAFF.

The genes are TRBV5-6 and TRBJ1-6; TRBD1 is a possible D gene (6 bases). Deletions cut 3 bases from V and 8 bases from J, with 15 bases between. There are 15 residues in the CDR3. Germline V gene sequence: CDR1 SGHDT, CDR2 YYEEEE. The CDR3 DNA reads TGTGCCAGCAGCTACCCCGACAGGAGGGATTCACCCCTCCACTTT. This gives the protein CASSYPDRRDSPLHF.

The gene calls are TRBV28 and TRBJ1-1; D is uncertain. This CDR3 has 14 amino acids. Germline assignment: CDR1 MDHEN and CDR2 SYDVKM. V was clipped by 3 bases and J by 4 bases, with 12 bases between them. CDR3 sequence: CASSFPSRGTEAFF. CDR3 DNA sequence: TGTGCCAGCAGTTTTCCCTCACGAGGCACTGAAGCTTTCTTT.

J is TRBJ2-2 and V is TRBV3-1 (or the pseudogene TRBV3-2), with TRBD2 matching 9 bases. Trimming at V came to 1 base and at J to 2 bases, leaving 5 bases not matched to a gene. Germline V gives CDR1 LGHDT, CDR2 YNNKEL (reference sequence). The CDR3 contains 17 residues. CDR3 nucleotide sequence: TGTGCCAGCAGCCAAGGACTAGCGGTTAATAACACCGGGGAGCTGTTTTTT. Its protein product is CASSQGLAVNNTGELFF.

This rearrangement joins TRBV7-2 to TRBJ1-5, with TRBD1 as a possible D gene (6 bases). The CDR3 totals 14 residues. Germline V gives CDR1 SGHTA, CDR2 FQGNSA. V was cut by 1 base and J by 6 bases, with 10 bases left in between. The CDR3 nucleotides are TGTGCCAGCAGCTTAGGGCAGGGGACTCAGCCCCAGCATTTT. Protein: CASSLGQGTQPQHF.

The chain carries TRBV28 and TRBJ1-6, with D unclear. CDR3 length: 16 residues. CDR1 and CDR2 (germline): MDHEN, SYDVKM. Between the trimmed V and J ends, which lost 3 bases and 7 bases, there was a span of 16 bases. The CDR3 here is CASSFWATLENSPLHF. DNA for the CDR3: TGTGCCAGCAGTTTTTGGGCCACCCTTGAGAATTCACCCCTCCACTTT.

This clone was recorded once. The chain has TRBV27 and TRBJ1-1, with unresolved D. CDR3 length: 11 amino acids. The germline gives CDR1 MNHEY, CDR2 SMNVEV (reference sequence). V lost 4 bases, J lost 4 bases, and 4 bases lay in between. The CDR3 coding sequence is TGTGCCAGCAGTTGGGGCACTGAAGCTTTCTTT. Its protein is CASSWGTEAFF.

J is TRBJ2-7 and V is TRBV6-5; TRBD2 matches at 9 bases. Trimming cost V 2 bases and J 3 bases; bases outside gene matches: 5. Germline CDR1 MNHEY, CDR2 SVGAGI. The CDR3 length is 15 residues. The CDR3 here is CASSYTSGRLYEQYF. The CDR3 DNA follows: TGTGCCAGCAGTTACACGAGCGGGAGGCTCTACGAGCAGTACTTC.